Below are 25 T cell receptor beta chains sequenced from a single sample in a study of technical replicates of blood from a handful of donors. The repertoire was sequenced with immunoSEQ multiplex PCR; TCRdb's copy has only in-frame clones and lacks some. Among roughly 79,000 clones listed, more than 80% were seen once. Specimen: PBMCs. These receptor sequences come from a human donor in good health. Some clones in this sample may be carry-over from other donors' samples.

Only a few counts were recorded for this clone. This sequence joins TRBV27 and TRBJ1-1, with D possibly matching TRBD1 (6 bases). The germline V gene encodes CDR1 MNHEY and CDR2 SMNVEV (reference sequence). The V end was cut by 2 bases, the J end by 1 base, with 14 bases between. The CDR3 consists of 16 residues. This chain's CDR3 is CASSLQKQGTNTEAFF. The CDR3 DNA is TGTGCCAGCAGTTTACAGAAACAGGGAACGAACACTGAAGCTTTCTTT.

The chain recombines TRBV30 with TRBJ2-2; D call uncertain. V was pared by 2 bases and J by 1 base, with 5 bases between. Germline V lookup: CDR1 GTSNPN, CDR2 SVGIG (reference sequence). There are 13 residues in the CDR3. Here the CDR3 reads CAWSSWNTGELFF. The CDR3 DNA reads TGTGCCTGGAGTTCCTGGAACACCGGGGAGCTGTTTTTT.

The chain is built from TRBV19 and TRBJ1-2; TRBD1 agrees at 7 bases. Germline CDR1 LNHDA, CDR2 SQIVND (reference sequence). The CDR3 length is 16 residues. V gave up 2 bases and J gave up 8 bases; unmatched junction bases: 14. The CDR3, as DNA: TGTGCCAGTAGTATATCGGGACAGATTAATAGTTACGGCTACACCTTC. Its translation is CASSISGQINSYGYTF.

The V and J genes are TRBV18 and TRBJ2-1; no firm D call. CDR1 KGHSH and CDR2 LQKENI come from the germline V gene. The CDR3 has 14 amino acids. Trimming left V 1 base short and J 8 bases short, with 12 bases between. CDR3 sequence (DNA): TGTGCCAGCTCACCACTTCACATTCTTGATGAGCAGTTCTTC. Translation gives CASSPLHILDEQFF.

The chain uses TRBV5-4 and TRBJ1-1; 7 bases map to TRBD1. Germline V gives CDR1 SGHNT, CDR2 YYREEE (reference sequence). The CDR3 totals 13 residues. This CDR3 is CATGQAMNTEAFF. The CDR3 DNA reads TGTGCTACCGGACAGGCCATGAACACTGAAGCTTTCTTT.

The chain combines TRBV25-1 with TRBJ2-7, with D possibly matching TRBD1 (5 bases). V gave up 5 bases and J gave up 1 base, with 21 bases separating them. The length of the CDR3 is 17 residues. Germline-derived CDR1 and CDR2 are MGHDK and SYGVNS. The CDR3 bases are TGTGCCAGCAGTCCTCCCCAGGGCACCTTCCATTCCTACGAGCAGTACTTC. Translating it yields CASSPPQGTFHSYEQYF.

The rearrangement uses TRBV7-6 and TRBJ1-1; the D gene is possibly TRBD1 (5 bases). Trimming shortened V by 5 bases and J by 9 bases, and 10 bases separated the two germline ends. This CDR3 is built from 11 residues. Germline V gives CDR1 SGHVS, CDR2 FNYEAQ. The CDR3: CASSAQGKAFF. The CDR3 DNA follows: TGTGCCAGCAGCGCCCAGGGTAAAGCTTTCTTT.

CDR3: CAWSVGTAGQAFF. Written as DNA, the CDR3 is TGTGCCTGGAGTGTAGGGACAGCAGGACAAGCTTTCTTT. The genes are TRBV30 and TRBJ1-1; 7 bases match TRBD1. The V and J ends lost 0 bases and 9 bases, in that order; junction bases with no gene match: 7. Germline V gene lookup returns CDR1 GTSNPN and CDR2 SVGIG (reference sequence). The CDR3 contains 13 residues.

The chain couples TRBV5-1 to TRBJ2-7, with 8 bases fitting TRBD2. J was trimmed by 1 base and V by 4 bases; bases with no gene match: 16. Germline CDR1 reads SGHRS; CDR2 reads YFSETQ. The CDR3 runs 18 residues. In nucleotides, the CDR3 is TGCGCCAGCAGCACGGCGGGAGCGGGAGTATCATGGTCCTACGAGCAGTACTTC. Translating gives CASSTAGAGVSWSYEQYF.

V usage is TRBV23-1 and J usage is TRBJ1-2; D ambiguous. TRBV23-1 is placed among ORFs of uncertain function. The CDR3 sequence is 16 residues long. V lost 1 base and J 0 bases, leaving 12 bases between the germline ends. DNA for the CDR3: TGCGCCAGCAGTCAATATCCCCGAATAGCTAACTATGGCTACACCTTC. Protein product: CASSQYPRIANYGYTF.

This rearrangement joins TRBV9 to TRBJ2-7, with 8 bases matching TRBD1. Unmatched junction bases numbered 5, after V lost 0 bases and J lost 3 bases. This CDR3 has 15 amino acids. In germline, CDR1 is SGDLS, CDR2 YYNGEE. In DNA, the CDR3 is TGTGCCAGCAGCGTAGAAGACAGGGGCTACTACGAGCAGTACTTC. Amino acids: CASSVEDRGYYEQYF.

The chain carries TRBV7-8 and TRBJ2-7, with a possible D match to TRBD2 (7 bases). Germline V gives CDR1 SGHVS, CDR2 FQNEAQ. V lost 3 bases to trimming and J lost 7 bases, with 19 bases between them. This CDR3 is built from 15 residues. The CDR3 loop reads CASSFLGGGGVEQYF. The CDR3 DNA is TGTGCCAGCAGCTTCCTCGGGGGCGGGGGTGTAGAGCAGTACTTC.

The J gene is TRBJ2-5, the V gene TRBV18; 12 bases fit TRBD2. From germline, CDR1 is KGHSH and CDR2 LQKENI. CDR3 size: 18 residues. V dropped 2 bases and J dropped 0; count of bases not matched to a gene: 7. The CDR3 DNA reads TGTGCCAGCTCACCAGGCCGGCTAGCGGGGGGGTACCAAGAGACCCAGTACTTC. Protein: CASSPGRLAGGYQETQYF.

This clone was seen once. The chain uses TRBV9 and TRBJ1-3; D perhaps matches TRBD1 (6 bases). Germline V gene lookup returns CDR1 SGDLS and CDR2 YYNGEE. V was cut by 0 bases and J by 0 bases, with 16 bases left in between. The CDR3 runs 18 residues. The CDR3 is CASSVEIGDRSSGNTIYF. The CDR3 DNA reads as TGTGCCAGCAGCGTAGAGATAGGTGACAGGAGCTCTGGAAACACCATATATTTT.

This chain uses TRBV2 with TRBJ2-3; D possibly corresponds to TRBD2 (6 bases). Trimming shortened V by 6 bases and J by 0 bases, and 16 bases separated the two germline ends. The CDR3 totals 16 residues. Germline V gene lookup returns CDR1 SNHLY and CDR2 FYNNEI. CDR3 in amino acids: CASSPGRFSSTDTQYF. In nucleotides, the CDR3 is TGTGCCAGCAGCCCAGGGAGGTTCTCTAGCACAGATACGCAGTATTTT. The entire variable domain, with the rest obtained from reference TRBV2 and TRBJ2-3, is as follows: EPEVTQTPSHQVTQMGQEVILRCVPISNHLYFYWYRQILGQKVEFLVSFYNNEISEKSEIFDDQFSVERPDGSNFTLKIRSTKLEDSAMYFCASSPGRFSSTDTQYFGPGTRLTVL.

This clone has just one count. The gene calls are TRBV25-1 and TRBJ2-5, with D perhaps matching TRBD1 (5 bases). The CDR3 is 13 amino acids. Germline V CDR1 and CDR2: MGHDK, SYGVNS. The germline V and J ends were trimmed by 4 bases and 0 bases, with 6 bases remaining between them. The CDR3 bases are TGTGCCAGCAGTGGACAGTACCAAGAGACCCAGTACTTC. Its translation: CASSGQYQETQYF. The entire variable domain, with the rest obtained from reference TRBV25-1 and TRBJ2-5, is as follows: EADIYQTPRYLVIGTGKKITLECSQTMGHDKMYWYQQDPGMELHLIHYSYGVNSTEKGDLSSESTVSRIRTEHFPLTLESARPSHTSQYLCASSGQYQETQYFGPGTRLLVL.

The chain couples TRBV19 to TRBJ1-2, with TRBD1 matching 7 bases. CDR1 is LNHDA, CDR2 SQIVND, per germline (reference sequence). The CDR3 runs to 14 residues. V was clipped by 1 base and J by 6 bases; unmatched bases: 5. CDR3 protein: CASSIGGTADGYTF. Written as DNA, the CDR3 is TGTGCCAGTAGTATAGGCGGGACAGCGGATGGCTACACCTTC.

This clone was seen a single time. The rearrangement uses TRBV5-1 and TRBJ2-1; 7 bases fit TRBD2. Trimming removed 7 bases from V and 8 bases from J; junction bases left unmatched: 9. CDR1 is SGHRS, CDR2 YFSETQ, per germline. This CDR3 is built from 13 residues. The CDR3 coding sequence is TGCGCCAGCGGGGGGGGAGATGTGGATGAGCAGTTCTTC. It encodes CASGGGDVDEQFF.

The genes are TRBV5-6 and TRBJ2-7, with TRBD1 matching over 7 bases. V gave up 5 bases and J gave up 0 bases; unmatched junction bases: 8. The CDR3 extends over 15 amino acids. The V gene's germline CDR1 is SGHDT and CDR2 YYEEEE. CDR3 in DNA: TGTGCCAGCAGTAACAGGGGCCTGAGCTCCTACGAGCAGTACTTC. Amino acids: CASSNRGLSSYEQYF.

The count of this clone is one. The CDR3 sequence: CATSKGQSGQPQHF. The CDR3 DNA reads TGTGCCACCAGCAAAGGCCAGTCCGGGCAGCCCCAGCATTTT. The chain joins TRBV15 to TRBJ1-5; D is unclear. The CDR3 contains 14 residues. V lost 4 bases and J 7 bases, leaving 14 bases between the germline ends. The V gene's germline CDR1 is LNHNV and CDR2 YYDKDF (reference sequence).

V is TRBV15 and J is TRBJ2-7; 7 bases are shared with TRBD1. After removal of 0 bases from V and 7 bases from J, the junction contained 9 bases not matched to a gene. The CDR3 spans 15 residues. Germline CDR1 is LNHNV and CDR2 is YYDKDF (reference sequence). Here the CDR3 DNA reads TGTGCCACCAGCAGAGATACCTTTGGGACAGATGAGCAGTACTTC. Translated: CATSRDTFGTDEQYF.

The rearrangement joins TRBV6-6 to TRBJ2-5; 7 bases align to TRBD2. The ends lost 5 bases at V and 2 bases at J; junction bases unmatched: 11. The CDR3 has 16 residues. Looked up from germline, CDR1 is MNHNY and CDR2 is SVGAGI (reference sequence). CDR3 in amino acids: CASSKSWWRGQETQYF. CDR3 coding DNA: TGTGCCAGCAGTAAATCCTGGTGGCGGGGGCAAGAGACCCAGTACTTC.

The gene calls are TRBV6-4 and TRBJ2-4; 8 bases are shared with TRBD2. The CDR3 extends over 18 amino acids. J gave up 0 bases and V 11 bases, and 18 bases lay outside the gene matches. Germline V gives CDR1 MRHNA, CDR2 SNTAGT. CDR3 DNA: TGTGCCGCAAGAGGGCTAGCGGGCCCCGAGGGAGCCAAAAACATTCAGTACTTC. It encodes CAARGLAGPEGAKNIQYF.

The chain has TRBV5-1 and TRBJ2-7, with D perhaps matching TRBD2 (6 bases). The germline CDR1 and CDR2 sequences are SGHRS and YFSETQ. Trimming left V 1 base short and J 3 bases short, with 11 bases between. The CDR3 length is 14 residues. For the CDR3, the DNA is TGCGCCAGCAGCTTGTTGGAGGGATTCTACGAGCAGTACTTC. Its translation is CASSLLEGFYEQYF.

The V gene is TRBV14, the J gene TRBJ1-1, with D tentatively TRBD1 (5 bases). Germline values: CDR1 SGHDN, CDR2 FVKESK. Trimming left V 4 bases short and J 9 bases short, with 15 bases between. The CDR3 totals 13 residues. Here the CDR3 DNA reads TGTGCCAGCAGCCCAGAGGGGCGAGGTAAAGCTTTCTTT. Its protein product is CASSPEGRGKAFF.